Listed below are T cell receptor beta chains from one sample, sequenced in a study of blood T cell repertoires in COVID-19. Method: immunoSEQ multiplex PCR; TCRdb's copy keeps in-frame clones and lacks some. The sample lists about 300,000 clones; around 86% were seen once. The specimen sequenced was PBMCs or T cells enriched from blood (not recorded which). Source of these receptors: a young woman who had recovered from COVID-19. CDR3s include the opening cysteine and the closing phenylalanine or tryptophan. A D gene is named only where the DNA matches it firmly. Expanded clones get a size class; other rows say once, few or many, or leave the size out.

clone size,J gene,V gene,CDR3 length,D gene,CDR3 protein,CDR3 DNA
-,TRBJ1-2,TRBV2,15,TRBD1,CASSEQGQGEDGYTF,TGTGCCAGCAGTGAACAAGGACAGGGGGAGGATGGCTACACCTTC
-,TRBJ1-3,TRBV27,14,-,CASSYRPGGNTIYF,TGTGCCAGCAGTTACAGGCCCGGAGGAAACACCATATATTTT
-,TRBJ1-4,TRBV7-9,14,-,CASSGGQGFEKLFF,TGTGCCAGCAGCGGGGGTCAGGGGTTCGAAAAACTGTTTTTT
-,TRBJ2-1,TRBV3-1/TRBV3-2,14,-,CASSRAGAGDEQFF,TGTGCCAGCAGCCGCGCGGGGGCAGGCGATGAGCAGTTCTTC
-,TRBJ1-4,TRBV11-2,17,-,CASSPIEGSTGYEKLFF,TGTGCCAGCAGCCCAATAGAGGGGTCGACAGGTTATGAAAAACTGTTTTTT
-,TRBJ2-7,TRBV7-9,11,-,CASSLGPEQYF,TGTGCCAGCAGCTTAGGGCCCGAGCAGTACTTC
few,TRBJ1-2,TRBV20-1,11,-,CSAITNYGYTF,TGCAGTGCTATTACTAACTATGGCTACACCTTC
-,TRBJ2-1,TRBV13,17,-,CASSSRDNPGAYNEQFF,TGTGCCAGCAGCTCCCGGGACAACCCTGGAGCATACAATGAGCAGTTCTTC
once,TRBJ2-3,TRBV5-1,14,-,CASSLGGSTDTQYF,TGCGCCAGCAGCTTAGGGGGATCCACAGATACGCAGTATTTT
-,TRBJ2-1,TRBV3-1/TRBV3-2,18,TRBD2,CASSQVDTSGRLYNEQFF,TGTGCCAGCAGCCAAGTGGACACTAGCGGGAGGTTATACAATGAGCAGTTCTTC
-,TRBJ1-2,TRBV20-1,13,TRBD1,CSASETGGYGYTF,TGCAGTGCTAGTGAGACAGGGGGCTATGGCTACACCTTC
-,TRBJ2-7,TRBV4-1,19,TRBD1,CASSQEAPGPGQIVYEQYF,TGCGCCAGCAGCCAAGAAGCACCGGGTCCGGGACAGATAGTCTACGAGCAGTACTTC
-,TRBJ2-7,TRBV10-3,16,TRBD1,CAISTNPGQGFDEQYF,TGTGCCATCAGTACTAACCCGGGACAGGGGTTCGACGAGCAGTACTTC
-,TRBJ1-1,TRBV19,14,-,CASRPTVMNTEAFF,TGTGCCAGTAGACCGACAGTCATGAACACTGAAGCTTTCTTT
-,TRBJ2-1,TRBV9,15,TRBD2,CASSTTGTSGNEQFF,TGTGCCAGCAGCACAACCGGGACTAGCGGAAATGAGCAGTTCTTC
many,TRBJ2-1,TRBV10-3,14,TRBD2,CAISGGSSYNEQFF,TGTGCCATCAGCGGCGGGAGCTCCTACAATGAGCAGTTCTTC
-,TRBJ1-2,TRBV13,15,-,CASSLSQGMAYGYTF,TGTGCCAGCAGCTTAAGTCAGGGAATGGCCTATGGCTACACCTTC
-,TRBJ1-1,TRBV7-6,13,-,CASSFGEGTEAFF,TGTGCCAGCAGCTTCGGGGAGGGCACTGAAGCTTTCTTT
-,TRBJ1-4,TRBV5-1,13,TRBD1,CASSIGTAEKLFF,TGCGCCAGCAGCATCGGGACAGCTGAAAAACTGTTTTTT
-,TRBJ2-1,TRBV19,13,TRBD1,CASTPNRGSEQFF,TGTGCCAGTACTCCGAACAGGGGTAGTGAGCAGTTCTTC
-,TRBJ1-3,TRBV6-5,16,-,CASSYSRPAAGNTIYF,TGTGCCAGCAGTTACTCGAGGCCAGCGGCTGGAAACACCATATATTTT
-,TRBJ2-7,TRBV19,16,TRBD2,CASSIGLLAGLEEQYF,TGTGCCAGTAGTATAGGTTTGCTAGCGGGACTTGAGGAGCAGTACTTC
many,TRBJ1-2,TRBV2,11,-,CASGQYYGYTF,TGTGCCAGCGGACAGTACTATGGCTACACCTTC
-,TRBJ2-1,TRBV7-9,16,-,CASRSFSGSSYNEQFF,TGTGCCAGCAGGTCTTTTAGCGGAAGCTCCTACAATGAGCAGTTCTTC
-,TRBJ1-1,TRBV3-1/TRBV3-2,17,-,CASSPERANSRNTEAFF,TGTGCCAGCAGCCCAGAGCGGGCCAACTCGAGGAACACTGAAGCTTTCTTT
once,TRBJ2-1,TRBV4-1,16,TRBD1,CASSHPGTGGTNEQFF,TGCGCCAGCAGCCATCCCGGGACAGGGGGCACGAATGAGCAGTTCTTC
-,TRBJ2-3,TRBV12-2,16,-,CASRLLQRGGTDTQYF,TGTGCAAGTCGCTTACTGCAGCGGGGGGGCACAGATACGCAGTATTTT
-,TRBJ1-1,TRBV6-5,13,-,CASSLDTNTEAFF,TGTGCCAGCAGCCTCGACACGAACACTGAAGCTTTCTTT
few,TRBJ1-4,TRBV18,15,-,CASSLQGATNEKLFF,TGTGCCAGCTCACTCCAAGGGGCAACTAATGAAAAACTGTTTTTT
-,TRBJ1-2,TRBV12-3/TRBV12-4,12,TRBD1,CASSIGQGGYTF,TGTGCCAGCAGCATCGGACAGGGGGGTTACACCTTC
-,TRBJ2-7,TRBV4-1,16,-,CASSRTGLWSSYEQYF,TGCGCCAGCAGCCGTACGGGACTCTGGAGCTCCTACGAGCAGTACTTC
-,TRBJ2-3,TRBV5-1,17,TRBD1,CASSSWTGAFGTDTQYF,TGCGCCAGCAGCTCGTGGACAGGGGCATTTGGGACAGATACGCAGTATTTT
-,TRBJ2-1,TRBV10-3,14,TRBD1,CAISQPTGLNEQFF,TGTGCCATCAGCCAACCGACAGGGTTGAATGAGCAGTTCTTC
-,TRBJ1-2,TRBV30,14,TRBD1,CAGTWTGQNYGYTF,TGTGCCGGAACTTGGACAGGGCAGAACTATGGCTACACCTTC
-,TRBJ2-1,TRBV9,14,TRBD2,CASSVSGSNNEQFF,TGTGCCAGCAGCGTTAGCGGGAGTAACAATGAGCAGTTCTTC
few,TRBJ1-1,TRBV9,12,-,CASSGTQHEAFF,TGTGCCAGCAGCGGTACACAGCATGAAGCTTTCTTT
-,TRBJ2-7,TRBV5-1,12,-,CASSLDTYEQYF,TGCGCCAGCAGCTTGGACACCTACGAGCAGTACTTC
-,TRBJ1-5,TRBV6-1,15,-,CASSDMGASNQPQHF,TGTGCCAGCAGTGATATGGGGGCCAGCAATCAGCCCCAGCATTTT
-,TRBJ1-2,TRBV27,14,TRBD1,CASSLTGQIYGYTF,TGTGCCAGCAGTTTAACGGGACAGATCTATGGCTACACCTTC
-,TRBJ1-1,TRBV11-1,13,-,CASSLRRGTEAFF,TGTGCCAGCAGCTTGCGGAGGGGCACTGAAGCTTTCTTT
-,TRBJ2-7,TRBV2,13,-,CASSDGTTYEQYF,TGTGCCAGCAGCGACGGGACAACATACGAGCAGTACTTC
-,TRBJ2-2,TRBV2,16,-,CASSEAFDSNTGELFF,TGTGCCAGCAGTGAAGCTTTCGACTCGAACACCGGGGAGCTGTTTTTT
-,TRBJ1-2,TRBV19,16,TRBD1,CASTPWGQGVNYGYTF,TGTGCCAGTACCCCATGGGGGCAGGGGGTAAACTATGGCTACACCTTC
few,TRBJ1-1,TRBV7-9,13,-,CASSPRQNTEAFF,TGTGCCAGCAGTCCGCGGCAGAACACTGAAGCTTTCTTT
once,TRBJ1-2,TRBV10-3,13,TRBD1,CATHGDSYYGYTF,TGTGCCACCCATGGGGACAGCTACTATGGCTACACCTTC
-,TRBJ1-6,TRBV27,15,-,CASSLYGGGVSPLHF,TGTGCCAGCAGTTTATACGGGGGTGGTGTTTCACCCCTCCACTTT
few,TRBJ1-2,TRBV5-1,15,TRBD1,CASSSTGNENYGYTF,TGCGCCAGCAGCTCGACAGGGAATGAAAACTATGGCTACACCTTC
once,TRBJ2-7,TRBV7-2,15,-,CASSLGGVSSYEQYF,TGTGCCAGCAGCTTAGGCGGGGTAAGCTCCTACGAGCAGTACTTC
-,TRBJ1-1,TRBV9,16,TRBD1,CASSQGGQLMNTEAFF,TGTGCCAGCAGCCAAGGGGGACAGCTCATGAACACTGAAGCTTTCTTT
-,TRBJ2-3,TRBV11-2,18,TRBD2,CASSSGLAGGASTDTQYF,TGTGCCAGCAGCTCGGGACTAGCGGGGGGGGCTAGCACAGATACGCAGTATTTT
-,TRBJ2-3,TRBV28,15,TRBD1,CASSNTGGAPDTQYF,TGTGCCAGCAGCAATACAGGGGGCGCCCCAGATACGCAGTATTTT
-,TRBJ2-3,TRBV3-1/TRBV3-2,13,-,CASSLGLTDTQYF,TGTGCCAGCAGCCTGGGGCTCACAGATACGCAGTATTTT
-,TRBJ2-1,TRBV27,16,TRBD2,CASSSSGTSAYNEQFF,TGTGCCAGCAGCTCCTCCGGGACTAGCGCGTACAATGAGCAGTTCTTC
-,TRBJ2-7,TRBV9,15,-,CASSPHQGNSYEQYF,TGTGCCAGCAGCCCCCACCAGGGGAACTCCTACGAGCAGTACTTC
-,TRBJ2-1,TRBV30,11,-,CAWSEEGEQFF,TGTGCCTGGAGTGAGGAGGGTGAGCAGTTCTTC
-,TRBJ1-2,TRBV30,13,-,CAWSSLNRDGYTF,TGTGCCTGGAGTTCCTTAAACCGGGATGGCTACACCTTC
-,TRBJ1-1,TRBV12-5,15,-,CASGANRTGGTEAFF,TGTGCTAGTGGGGCCAATCGTACCGGGGGCACTGAAGCTTTCTTT
once,TRBJ2-2,TRBV5-1,16,TRBD1,CASSIQGTANTGELFF,TGCGCCAGCAGCATACAGGGGACCGCGAACACCGGGGAGCTGTTTTTT
-,TRBJ2-5,TRBV5-1,16,-,CASSRDSPGAQETQYF,TGCGCCAGCAGCCGTGACTCTCCGGGAGCGCAAGAGACCCAGTACTTC